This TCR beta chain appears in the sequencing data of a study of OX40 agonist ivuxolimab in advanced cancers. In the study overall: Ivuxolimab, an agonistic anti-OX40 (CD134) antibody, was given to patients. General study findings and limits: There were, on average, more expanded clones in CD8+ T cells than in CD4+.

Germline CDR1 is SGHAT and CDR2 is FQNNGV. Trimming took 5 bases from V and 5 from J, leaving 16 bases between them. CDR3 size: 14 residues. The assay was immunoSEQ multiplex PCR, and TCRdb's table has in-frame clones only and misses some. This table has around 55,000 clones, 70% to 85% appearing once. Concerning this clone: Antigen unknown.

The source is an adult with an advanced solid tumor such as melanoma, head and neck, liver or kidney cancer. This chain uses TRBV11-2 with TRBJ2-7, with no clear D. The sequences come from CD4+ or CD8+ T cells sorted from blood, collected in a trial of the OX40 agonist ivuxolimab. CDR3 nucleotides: TGTGCCAGCAGCGCCAGACCGCGCTGGGACGAGCAGTACTTC. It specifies CASSARPRWDEQYF.